The source of this T cell receptor beta chain is a study of identical twins (dated by TCRdb to 2016 to 2017). In terms of the full investigation: TCR alpha and beta repertoires from monozygotic twins, unrelated adults of various ages and cord blood were deep-sequenced to test whether fetal clonotypes persist. To rule out contamination, replicate twin experiments were performed at different times with different library preparation protocols. On the study overall, not on this receptor specifically: Excess twin sharing in beta out-of-frame sequences was weaker because fewer shared sequences lowered the signal-to-noise ratio. Invariant T cells such as MAIT and iNKT could partly confound zero-insertion analyses, though diverse VJ usage argued against this for most clonotypes. In monozygotic twins, recombination models systematically underestimated out-of-frame TCR alpha sharing, but the models matched the sharing seen between unrelated individuals. Compared with coincidental sharing between unrelated individuals, an excess of low generation-probability sequences was observed among out-of-frame TCR alpha sequences shared between twins. Abundant cord blood beta clonotypes had fewer insertions, young adult naive repertoires showed a similar but weaker trend, and memory repertoires showed no such trend. Because the same donors could not be followed over many years, conclusions were based on cross-sectional statistical analysis.

This clonotype was seen a few times. The antigen it binds to is not known. Base-call qualities are not available, and no considerably larger clone is one nucleotide away. The method behind the library was 5' RACE. The reads were generated on an Illumina HiSeq 2000. Template switching added a universal primer binding site, and the final cDNA carried a unique molecular identifier that allowed TCR cDNA molecules to be counted accurately. Specific primers in the conserved constant-segment region were used to synthesize first-strand cDNA for TCR alpha and beta chains. To control for contamination, each cDNA library was double barcoded with a SMART-Mk sample barcode plus Illumina barcodes. TruSeq adapter sequences along with Illumina sample barcodes were introduced in two successive PCR steps. TCR alpha and beta cDNA libraries were sequenced on the Illumina HiSeq platform with custom primers. Processing in the source paper ran as follows. Unique molecular identifiers were extracted from raw reads with MiGEC, and CDR3 positions were determined with MiXCR. Recombination models were inferred per individual with the repgenHMM and IGoR tools using an EM algorithm. The tcR package in R was used for shared clonotype analysis, with sharing normalized by the product of cloneset sizes. To study raw recombination without the effects of thymic and clonal selection, out-of-frame nonproductive sequences were analyzed. Clones were called with MiXCR by TCRdb after fastp trimmed the public reads at Q25, and only in-frame beta chains were retained. Each CDR3 protein appears once, grouped with its most common genes and DNA. TCRdb, rather than the study authors, made the V and J calls. For this sample the table gives fewer than 800,000 distinct CDR3 sequences, of which 7.1% were detected only once. The top ten clones comprise less than 2% of the sample.

The CDR3, from cysteine to phenylalanine, totals 14 residues. The sequence is cut down to CDR3 DNA, 42 bases in frame from base 1. CDR1 and CDR2 are drawn from the germline V gene (reference sequence): DFQATT, SNEGSKA. The germline V and J ends show losses of 5 bases and 1 base respectively, and no gene match explains 7 bases of the junction. Every donor was a healthy Caucasian. Three pairs of female monozygotic twins, all aged roughly 18 to 29 years, were included in the twin cohort. Peripheral blood mononuclear cells were used as the source from which RNA for TCR libraries was isolated. These records were also assigned to another study, of yellow fever vaccine responses in identical twins. Per that second paper: According to the authors, the vaccine-induced T cell response in identical twins seemed to be partly convergent and partly specific to each individual. In the study, vaccine-responding T cell clones were precisely tracked in identical twins.

The sample comprised PBMCs. The clonotype was recovered from a woman younger than 35 in good health. The rearranged chain carries TRBV20-1 and TRBJ2-7, and TRBD1 matches 8 of the central bases. The CDR3: CSASGTGSSYEQYF. The DNA sequence follows: TGCAGTGCTTCCGGGACAGGCTCTTCCTACGAGCAGTACTTC.